Listed below are T cell receptor beta chains from one sample, sequenced in a study of cytomegalovirus exposure and HLA in healthy donors. Profiling relied on immunoSEQ multiplex PCR, and the TCRdb table lists in-frame clones only, not all of them. This sample has roughly 180,000 clones; 82% occur once, and the top ten carry more than 1.5%. Sample: PBMCs. These receptors all stem from a man aged 35 to 55 in good health and CMV-seronegative. The CDR3 runs from the conserved cysteine through the conserved F or W. D genes are given only for firm matches.

V gene	D gene	CDR3 protein
TRBV6-5	TRBD1	CASRTRQGGNTEAFF
TRBV2	NA	CVGSRVSTEAFF
TRBV19	NA	CASSIKRVTNTGELFF
TRBV6-5	NA	CASSYERGYGYTF
TRBV6-4	TRBD1	CASKGKGGDTGELFF
TRBV7-6	TRBD1	CASSPDRTQPQHF
TRBV5-1	TRBD1	CASSFGTGQETQYF
TRBV2	NA	CASRRRETRDTQYF
TRBV9	TRBD1	CASSADRGQYSPLHF
TRBV30	NA	CAFAINTGELFF
TRBV28	TRBD1	CASSSTRSTGGGSPLHF
TRBV9	TRBD1	CASSVGTGFSYEQYF
TRBV5-1	TRBD2	CASSPLAGVDTQYF
TRBV10-2	TRBD1	CASTWTGSNEQFF
TRBV10-1	TRBD1	CASSEVLAGQGQEAFF
TRBV27	NA	CASSSRLLTPMNTEAFF
TRBV19	NA	CASSIFTGTDGELFF
TRBV7-3	NA	CASSLNAVFSSYNEQFF
TRBV4-3	TRBD1	CASSQGTGADNEQFF
TRBV6-5	TRBD1	CASRTTGGQQFF
TRBV4-1	NA	CASSQLAGGEDAAQNEKLFF
TRBV7-7	TRBD2	CASSLGIAGGPGETQYF
TRBV11-2	NA	CASSPTNTGELFF
TRBV30	NA	CAWNDRSSQYF
TRBV2	TRBD1	CASSGGQINYGYTF
TRBV5-1	NA	CASRPQDYGTQYF
TRBV14	NA	CASSQVFSYGYTF
TRBV28	NA	CASSLPSGGGTSNQPQHF
TRBV5-8	NA	CASSLRGVKTEAFF
TRBV19	TRBD1	CASRISGQGDYEQYF
TRBV5-8	NA	CASSLGGGGQPQHF
TRBV7-3	TRBD1	CASSSGQGRAFF
TRBV5-5	NA	CASSVRQSNLNTEAFF
TRBV4-1	TRBD2	CASTRGNSGGSQETQYF
TRBV30	TRBD2	CAWSWGGRETQYF
TRBV2	NA	CASSKPTGNTGELFF
TRBV19	NA	CASSIAYQETQYF
TRBV11-3	TRBD1	CASSRRGTGGNEQYF
TRBV5-1	NA	CASSTGGQETQYF
TRBV15	TRBD1	CATSRQGSSYEQYF
TRBV18	TRBD2	CASSPPGFSSGSFKVEQFF
TRBV4-3	NA	CASSPRGESGYTF
TRBV29-1	NA	CSVERGTNTGELFF
TRBV7-2	NA	CASSFGRDNYGYTF
TRBV12-2	NA	CASRPPGLLSGNTIYF
TRBV9	TRBD2	CASSPSAGVYEQYF
TRBV28	NA	CASGAYGYTF
TRBV2	TRBD2	CASGRLAGRTDTQYF
TRBV28	NA	CASSLGGPGANVLTF
TRBV5-4	TRBD1	CASSPDRGRWTEAFF
TRBV28	TRBD2	CASSLLAGGTDTQYF
TRBV7-3	NA	CASSLYPGIYEQYF
TRBV5-1	NA	CASSLVHVAEDEKLFF
TRBV30	TRBD2	CAWSVGLAVNEQFF
TRBV13	TRBD1	CASSYQDREYEQYF
TRBV5-1	TRBD1	CASSPQTGQGLFDAEAFF
TRBV29-1	NA	CSGGDYYGYTF
TRBV28	TRBD2	CASRGVGEGPDTQYF
TRBV28	NA	CASSFARGTETQYF